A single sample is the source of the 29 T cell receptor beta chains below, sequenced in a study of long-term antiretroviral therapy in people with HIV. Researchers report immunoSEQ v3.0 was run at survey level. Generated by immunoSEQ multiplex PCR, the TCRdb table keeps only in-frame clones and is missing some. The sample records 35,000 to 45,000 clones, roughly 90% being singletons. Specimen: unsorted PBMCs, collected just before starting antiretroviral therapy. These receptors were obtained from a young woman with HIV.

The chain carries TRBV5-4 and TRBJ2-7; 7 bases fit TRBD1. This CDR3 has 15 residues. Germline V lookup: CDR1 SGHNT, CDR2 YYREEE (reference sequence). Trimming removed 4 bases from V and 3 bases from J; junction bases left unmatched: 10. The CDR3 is CASSPEQGLGYEQYF. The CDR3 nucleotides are TGTGCCAGCAGCCCGGAACAGGGGTTGGGCTACGAGCAGTACTTC.

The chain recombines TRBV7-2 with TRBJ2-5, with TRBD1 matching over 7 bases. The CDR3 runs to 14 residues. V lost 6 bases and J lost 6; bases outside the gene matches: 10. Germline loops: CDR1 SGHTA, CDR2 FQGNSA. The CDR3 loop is CASRSQGVGQTQYF. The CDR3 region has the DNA TGTGCCAGCAGATCCCAGGGGGTGGGACAGACCCAGTACTTC.

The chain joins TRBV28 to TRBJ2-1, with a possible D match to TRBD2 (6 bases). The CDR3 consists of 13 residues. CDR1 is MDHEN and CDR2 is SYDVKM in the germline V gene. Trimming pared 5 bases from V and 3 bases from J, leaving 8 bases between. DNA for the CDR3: TGTGCCAGCAGTCCCGGGAGCTACAATGAGCAGTTCTTC. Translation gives CASSPGSYNEQFF. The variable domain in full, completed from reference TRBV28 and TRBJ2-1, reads DVKVTQSSRYLVKRTGEKVFLECVQDMDHENMFWYRQDPGLGLRLIYFSYDVKMKEKGDIPEGYSVSREKKERFSLILESASTNQTSMYLCASSPGSYNEQFFGPGTRLTVL.

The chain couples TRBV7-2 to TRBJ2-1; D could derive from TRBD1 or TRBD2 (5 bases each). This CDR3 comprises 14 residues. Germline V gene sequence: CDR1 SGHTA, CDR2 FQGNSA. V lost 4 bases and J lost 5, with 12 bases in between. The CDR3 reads CASSSTGTHNEQFF. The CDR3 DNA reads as TGTGCCAGCAGCTCGACCGGGACCCACAATGAGCAGTTCTTC.

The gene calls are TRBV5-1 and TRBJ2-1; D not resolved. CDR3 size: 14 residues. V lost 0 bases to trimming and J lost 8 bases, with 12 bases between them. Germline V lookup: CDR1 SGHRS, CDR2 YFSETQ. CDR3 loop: CASSLARLRDEQFF. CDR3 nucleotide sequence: TGCGCCAGCAGCTTGGCGCGGCTAAGGGATGAGCAGTTCTTC. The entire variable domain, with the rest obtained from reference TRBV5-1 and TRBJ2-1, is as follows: KAGVTQTPRYLIKTRGQQVTLSCSPISGHRSVSWYQQTPGQGLQFLFEYFSETQRNKGNFPGRFSGRQFSNSRSEMNVSTLELGDSALYLCASSLARLRDEQFFGPGTRLTVL.

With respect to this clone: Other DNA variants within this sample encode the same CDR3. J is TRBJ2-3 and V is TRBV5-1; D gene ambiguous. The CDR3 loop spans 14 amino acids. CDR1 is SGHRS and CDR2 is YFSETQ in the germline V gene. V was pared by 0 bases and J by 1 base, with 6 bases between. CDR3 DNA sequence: TGCGCCAGCAGCTTGGAGTTTGGCACAGATACGCAGTATTTT. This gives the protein CASSLEFGTDTQYF.

The CDR3 region has the DNA TGCGCCAGCAGCCAAGATCTAGCGGGCAGTCCCTACGAGCAGTACTTC. This encodes CASSQDLAGSPYEQYF. The chain carries TRBV4-3 and TRBJ2-7, with 8 bases matching TRBD2. CDR3 size: 16 residues. V lost 0 bases to trimming and J lost 2 bases; unmatched junction nucleotides: 6. Germline CDR1 LGHNA, CDR2 YSLEER.

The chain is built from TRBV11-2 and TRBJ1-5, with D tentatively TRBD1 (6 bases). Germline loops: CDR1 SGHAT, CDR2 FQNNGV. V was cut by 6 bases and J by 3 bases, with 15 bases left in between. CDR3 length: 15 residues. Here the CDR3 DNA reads TGTGCCAGCAGTCTAGAGGGGGATTTCAATCAGCCCCAGCATTTT. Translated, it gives CASSLEGDFNQPQHF.

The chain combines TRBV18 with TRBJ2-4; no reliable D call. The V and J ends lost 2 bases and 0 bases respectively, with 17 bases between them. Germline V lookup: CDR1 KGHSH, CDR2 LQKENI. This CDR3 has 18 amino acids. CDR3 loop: CASSPSMGEVLAKNIQYF. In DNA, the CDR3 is TGTGCCAGCTCACCAAGTATGGGCGAAGTACTAGCCAAAAACATTCAGTACTTC.

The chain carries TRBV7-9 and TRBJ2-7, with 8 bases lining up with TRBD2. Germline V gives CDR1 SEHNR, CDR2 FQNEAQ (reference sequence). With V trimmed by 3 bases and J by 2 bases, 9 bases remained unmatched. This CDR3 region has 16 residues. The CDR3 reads CASSLVGLAGAYEQYF. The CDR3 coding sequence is TGTGCCAGCAGCTTGGTTGGGCTAGCGGGCGCCTACGAGCAGTACTTC.

The CDR3 nucleotides are TGTGCCACCAGCAGAGTCCGGGGGCGTGACGAGCAGTACTTC. Translated: CATSRVRGRDEQYF. The chain recombines TRBV15 with TRBJ2-7; possibly TRBD1 or TRBD2 for D (6 bases each). There are 14 residues in the CDR3. V shed 1 base and J shed 5 bases, with 12 bases lying between them. Germline V gives CDR1 LNHNV, CDR2 YYDKDF (reference sequence).

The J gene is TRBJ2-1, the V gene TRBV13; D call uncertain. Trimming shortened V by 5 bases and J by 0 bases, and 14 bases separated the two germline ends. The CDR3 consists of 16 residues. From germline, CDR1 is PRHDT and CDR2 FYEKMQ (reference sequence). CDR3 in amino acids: CASSLGVTRSYNEQFF. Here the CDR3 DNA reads TGTGCCAGCAGCCTGGGCGTGACCCGCTCCTACAATGAGCAGTTCTTC.

The DNA for the CDR3 is TGTGCCGTATTAAATACGGATGCGAACTATGGCTACACCTTC. Translated: CAVLNTDANYGYTF. V usage is TRBV10-3 and J usage is TRBJ1-2, with D unclear. CDR1 and CDR2 from the germline V gene are ENHRY and SYGVKD. The CDR3 loop spans 14 amino acids. The V and J ends lost 11 bases and 2 bases respectively, with 18 bases between them.

CDR3 DNA: TGCGCCAGCAGCCTAGGACAGAGCTCCTACAATGAGCAGTTCTTC. It yields the protein CASSLGQSSYNEQFF. The V call is TRBV5-1, the J call TRBJ2-1; TRBD1 is a possible D gene (6 bases). This CDR3 is built from 15 residues. Germline CDR1 SGHRS, CDR2 YFSETQ. The V gene lost 4 bases and the J gene lost 0 bases, with 11 bases spanning the gap.

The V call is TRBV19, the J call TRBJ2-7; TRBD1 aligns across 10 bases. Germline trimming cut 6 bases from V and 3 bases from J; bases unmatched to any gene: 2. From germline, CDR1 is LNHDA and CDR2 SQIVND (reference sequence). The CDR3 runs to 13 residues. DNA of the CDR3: TGTGCCAGTAGAAGGACAGGGGGCTACGAGCAGTACTTC. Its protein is CASRRTGGYEQYF.

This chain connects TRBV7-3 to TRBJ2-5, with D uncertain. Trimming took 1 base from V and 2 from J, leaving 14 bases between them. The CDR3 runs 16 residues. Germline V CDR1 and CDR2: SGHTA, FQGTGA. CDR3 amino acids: CASSLNPGDGQETQYF. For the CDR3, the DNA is TGTGCCAGCAGCTTAAATCCCGGCGACGGGCAAGAGACCCAGTACTTC. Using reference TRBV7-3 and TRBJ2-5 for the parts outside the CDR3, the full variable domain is GAGVSQTPSNKVTEKGKYVELRCDPISGHTALYWYRQSLGQGPEFLIYFQGTGAADDSGLPNDRFFAVRPEGSVSTLKIQRTERGDSAVYLCASSLNPGDGQETQYFGPGTRLLVL.

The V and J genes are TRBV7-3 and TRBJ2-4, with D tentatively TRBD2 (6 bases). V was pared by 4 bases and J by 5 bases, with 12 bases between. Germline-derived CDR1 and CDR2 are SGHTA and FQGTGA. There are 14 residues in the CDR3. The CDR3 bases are TGTGCCAGCAGCTGGGGACTCCCCCAAAACATTCAGTACTTC. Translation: CASSWGLPQNIQYF.

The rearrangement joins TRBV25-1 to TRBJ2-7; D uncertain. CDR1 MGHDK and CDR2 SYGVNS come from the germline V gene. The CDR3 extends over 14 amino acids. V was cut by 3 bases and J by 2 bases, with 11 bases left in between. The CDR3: CASSDHGPTYEQYF. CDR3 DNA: TGTGCCAGCAGTGACCATGGGCCCACCTACGAGCAGTACTTC.

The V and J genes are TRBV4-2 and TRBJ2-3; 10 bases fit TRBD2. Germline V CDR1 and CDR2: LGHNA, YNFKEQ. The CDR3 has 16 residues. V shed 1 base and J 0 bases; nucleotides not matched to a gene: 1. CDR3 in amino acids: CASSQVGLASTDTQYF. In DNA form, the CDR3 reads TGTGCCAGCAGCCAAGTGGGACTAGCGAGCACAGATACGCAGTATTTT.

CDR3 in DNA: TGTGCCTGGAGTGTACCCGGGTCCCATCAGCCCCAGCATTTT. The encoded protein is CAWSVPGSHQPQHF. The V call is TRBV30, the J call TRBJ1-5; D is undetermined. Trimming removed 0 bases at V and 5 bases at J, with 11 bases between. The CDR3 is made up of 14 amino acids. Per the germline V gene, CDR1 is GTSNPN and CDR2 is SVGIG (reference sequence). Looking up the rest from reference TRBV30 and TRBJ1-5 gives the full variable domain: SQTIHQWPATLVQPVGSPLSLECTVEGTSNPNLYWYRQAAGRGLQLLFYSVGIGQISSEVPQNLSASRPQDRQFILSSKKLLLSDSGFYLCAWSVPGSHQPQHFGDGTRLSIL.

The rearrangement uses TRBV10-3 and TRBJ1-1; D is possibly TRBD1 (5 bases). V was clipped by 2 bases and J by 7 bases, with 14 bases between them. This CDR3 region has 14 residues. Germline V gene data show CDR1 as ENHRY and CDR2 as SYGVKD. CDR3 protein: CAISEPGTGDEAFF. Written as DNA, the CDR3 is TGTGCCATCAGTGAGCCCGGGACGGGGGATGAAGCTTTCTTT.

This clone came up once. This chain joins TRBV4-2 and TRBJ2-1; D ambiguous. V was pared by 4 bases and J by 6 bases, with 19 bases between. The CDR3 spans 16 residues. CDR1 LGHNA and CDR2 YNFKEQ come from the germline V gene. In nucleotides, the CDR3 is TGTGCCAGCAGCCCCCATCCGGGTTCCAGCGTCAATGAGCAGTTCTTC. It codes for CASSPHPGSSVNEQFF.

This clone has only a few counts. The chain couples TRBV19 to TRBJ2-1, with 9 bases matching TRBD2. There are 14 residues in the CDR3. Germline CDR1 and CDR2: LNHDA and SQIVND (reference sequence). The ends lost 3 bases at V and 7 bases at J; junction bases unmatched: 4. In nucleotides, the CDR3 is TGTGCCAGTAGTATTGATACTAGCGGGAATGAGCAGTTCTTC. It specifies CASSIDTSGNEQFF.

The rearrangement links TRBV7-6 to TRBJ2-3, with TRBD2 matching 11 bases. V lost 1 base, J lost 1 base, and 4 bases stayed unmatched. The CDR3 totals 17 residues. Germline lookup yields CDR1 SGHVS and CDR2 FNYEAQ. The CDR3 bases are TGTGCCAGCAGCTTAGACTTACTAGCGGGGGGCACAGATACGCAGTATTTT. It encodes CASSLDLLAGGTDTQYF.

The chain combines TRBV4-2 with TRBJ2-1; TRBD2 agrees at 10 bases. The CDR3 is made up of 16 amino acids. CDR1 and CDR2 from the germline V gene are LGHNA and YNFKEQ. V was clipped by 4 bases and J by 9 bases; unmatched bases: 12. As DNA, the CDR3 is TGTGCCAGCAGCCTAACAAGAGGACTAGCGGTGGGTGAGCAGTTCTTC. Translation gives CASSLTRGLAVGEQFF.

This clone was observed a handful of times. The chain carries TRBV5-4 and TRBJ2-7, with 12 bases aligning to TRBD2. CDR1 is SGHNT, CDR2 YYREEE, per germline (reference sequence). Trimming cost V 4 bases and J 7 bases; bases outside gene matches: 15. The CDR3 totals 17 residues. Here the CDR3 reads CASSLFPSTSGSIEQYF. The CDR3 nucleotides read TGTGCCAGCAGCCTTTTCCCCTCGACTAGCGGGAGTATAGAGCAGTACTTC.

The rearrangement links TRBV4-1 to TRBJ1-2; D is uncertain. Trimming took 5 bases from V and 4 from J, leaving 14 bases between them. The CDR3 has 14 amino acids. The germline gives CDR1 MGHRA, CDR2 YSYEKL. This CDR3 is CASSGFRKTYGYTF. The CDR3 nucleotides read TGCGCCAGCAGCGGTTTCCGAAAGACCTATGGCTACACCTTC.

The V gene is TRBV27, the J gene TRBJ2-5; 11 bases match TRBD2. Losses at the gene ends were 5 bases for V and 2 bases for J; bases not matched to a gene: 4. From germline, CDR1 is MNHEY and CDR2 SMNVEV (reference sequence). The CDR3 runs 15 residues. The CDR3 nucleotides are TGTGCCAGCAGTCCGACTAGCGGGAAACAAGAGACCCAGTACTTC. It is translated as CASSPTSGKQETQYF.

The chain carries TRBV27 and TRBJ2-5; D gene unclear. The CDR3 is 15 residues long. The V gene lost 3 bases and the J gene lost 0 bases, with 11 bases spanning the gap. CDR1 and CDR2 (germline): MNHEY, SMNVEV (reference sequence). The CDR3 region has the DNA TGTGCCAGCAGTTTTTACTGGAACAACCAAGAGACCCAGTACTTC. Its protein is CASSFYWNNQETQYF.